This section outlines one T cell receptor (beta chain) sequence together with its context. Its specificity is not known. This entry comes from a study of cytomegalovirus exposure and HLA in healthy donors. The CDR3 covers 16 residues. CDR1 is SGHRS, CDR2 YFSETQ, per germline. The V gene lost 0 bases and the J gene lost 4 bases, with 14 bases spanning the gap. Study results and caveats: In a later analysis, a genetic analysis reported fewer productive-TCR N-insertions in an Asian-associated ancestry cluster than the cohort average. From TCR beta sequences, most subjects' HLA-A and HLA-B alleles were reportedly predicted accurately. Most observed TCR sequences were rare, whereas some public TCRs were detected in many donors. The authors excluded some V segments, including TRBV6-2 and TRBV6-3, as indistinguishable.

Primers included in the PCR were 60 Vbeta and 13 Jbeta primers. TCRdb's table, derived via immunoSEQ multiplex PCR, lists solely in-frame clones and lacks some. The sample's table shows more than 50,000 clones. The sequence was obtained from a woman in her forties in good health and CMV-seronegative. The chain uses TRBV5-1 and TRBJ2-1, with D uncertain. The sequenced sample consisted of PBMCs. DNA of the CDR3: TGCGCCAGCAGCTTGGGTCCAGTGGGCCCGTACAATGAGCAGTTCTTC. Its translation: CASSLGPVGPYNEQFF.